The 26 T cell receptor beta chains below all came from one sample that was sequenced in a study of T-cell memory formation after mild COVID-19. TCRdb re-derived calls from the 5' RACE reads in MiXCR, one entry per CDR3 protein. The sample carries about 440,000 distinct CDR3 sequences, around 19% recorded once. The sequenced sample consisted of PBMCs or a T cell subset sorted from them (not recorded which). Receptor source: an adult woman who had mild COVID-19 (a few samples of this study predate the infection). Cell type and time point are not known.

This clonotype was seen only a few times. This sequence joins TRBV5-6 and TRBJ2-5; 7 bases are a match to TRBD2. CDR1 and CDR2 from the germline V gene are SGHDT and YYEEEE. The CDR3 spans 14 residues. J gave up 1 base and V 4 bases, and 4 bases lay outside the gene matches. The CDR3 loop is CASSQWTSQETQYF. CDR3 sequence (DNA): TGTGCCAGCAGCCAATGGACTAGCCAAGAGACCCAGTACTTC.

The table lists this clonotype with a few counts. This chain joins TRBV10-2 and TRBJ2-1; 8 positions agree with TRBD2. CDR3 length equals 14 residues. Unmatched junction bases numbered 9, after V lost 2 bases and J lost 12 bases. Germline V gives CDR1 WSHSY, CDR2 SAAADI. The CDR3 loop reads CASSETRTSPAQFF. The CDR3 bases are TGCGCCAGCAGTGAGACGAGGACTAGCCCAGCGCAGTTCTTC.

This clonotype has a handful of counts. The genes are TRBV4-2 and TRBJ2-2; TRBD2 matches at 10 bases. The CDR3 has 18 amino acids. Per germline, CDR1 LGHNA and CDR2 YNFKEQ. The trim removed 2 bases at V and 5 bases at J, leaving 11 bases unmatched. The CDR3 DNA follows: TGTGCCAGCAGCCAACCTCCTAGCGGGAGCTTAGAGACCGGGGAGCTGTTTTTT. Amino acid sequence: CASSQPPSGSLETGELFF.

This clonotype was counted only a few times. The J gene is TRBJ2-5, the V gene TRBV5-4; D ambiguous. Germline CDR1 and CDR2: SGHNT and YYREEE (reference sequence). CDR3 size: 13 residues. V was clipped by 0 bases and J by 5 bases, with 8 bases between them. The CDR3 DNA is TGTGCCAGCAGCTTGGCGGCTGGGGAGACCCAGTACTTC. Amino acids: CASSLAAGETQYF.

V and J are TRBV30 and TRBJ1-1; D possibly corresponds to TRBD1 (5 bases). The CDR3 runs 14 residues. V lost 2 bases and J 2 bases, leaving 12 bases between the germline ends. Germline V gene data show CDR1 as GTSNPN and CDR2 as SVGIG (reference sequence). CDR3 region: CAWSWGLHNTEAFF. The CDR3 DNA reads as TGTGCCTGGAGTTGGGGACTCCATAACACTGAAGCTTTCTTT.

This chain joins TRBV11-1 and TRBJ2-7, with D unresolved. V lost 1 base to trimming and J lost 3 bases, with 10 bases between them. This CDR3 has 14 amino acids. Germline CDR1 SGHAT, CDR2 FQDESV (reference sequence). The CDR3 region is CASSLEGNFYEQYF. In DNA form, the CDR3 reads TGTGCCAGCAGCTTAGAGGGCAATTTCTACGAGCAGTACTTC.

This chain connects TRBV7-9 to TRBJ1-1; D gene ambiguous. V was pared by 6 bases and J by 0 bases, with 11 bases between. The germline gives CDR1 SEHNR, CDR2 FQNEAQ (reference sequence). This CDR3 contains 14 residues. The CDR3 protein is CASRATEMNTEAFF. The DNA of the CDR3 is TGTGCCAGCAGGGCAACCGAAATGAACACTGAAGCTTTCTTT.

This clonotype occurred a few times. The rearrangement links TRBV9 to TRBJ2-7, with D possibly TRBD2 on 5 matching bases. Between the trimmed V and J ends, which lost 0 bases and 3 bases, there was a span of 13 bases. This CDR3 has 15 residues. From germline, CDR1 is SGDLS and CDR2 YYNGEE. The CDR3 DNA follows: TGTGCCAGCAGCGTAGGTGTGGGAGAAATCTACGAGCAGTACTTC. Protein product: CASSVGVGEIYEQYF.

The gene calls are TRBV12-3 or TRBV12-4 and TRBJ2-7, with 9 positions matching TRBD1. The CDR3 extends over 14 amino acids. After removal of 5 bases from V and 4 bases from J, the junction contained 6 bases not matched to a gene. This CDR3 reads CASSAQGARYEQYF. The CDR3 DNA reads TGTGCCAGCAGTGCACAGGGGGCAAGGTACGAGCAGTACTTC.

The J gene is TRBJ1-4, the V gene TRBV5-5; perhaps TRBD1 as D (6 bases). The CDR3 length is 15 residues. CDR1 and CDR2 from the germline V gene are SGHKS and YYEKEE (reference sequence). V shed 2 bases and J shed 6 bases, with 14 bases lying between them. Written as DNA, the CDR3 is TGTGCCAGCAGCTTACAGGGCCGGGGGGATGAAAAACTGTTTTTT. Translation gives CASSLQGRGDEKLFF.

The chain uses TRBV5-4 and TRBJ2-1; 7 bases map to TRBD2. Germline V gives CDR1 SGHNT, CDR2 YYREEE (reference sequence). CDR3 length equals 15 residues. The junction had 8 bases not matched to a gene; V was cut back by 1 base and J by 7 bases. The CDR3 loop reads CASSLIGEGWNEQFF. The CDR3 bases are TGTGCCAGCAGCTTGATCGGGGAGGGCTGGAATGAGCAGTTCTTC.

The V call is TRBV14, the J call TRBJ2-7, with 10 bases lining up with TRBD1. There are 15 residues in the CDR3. Germline lookup yields CDR1 SGHDN and CDR2 FVKESK. Trimming removed 5 bases from V and 3 bases from J; junction bases left unmatched: 7. The CDR3: CASSNRDRGVYEQYF. CDR3 DNA: TGTGCCAGCAGCAACCGGGACAGGGGTGTCTACGAGCAGTACTTC.

This clonotype was observed a handful of times. V usage is TRBV7-2 and J usage is TRBJ1-1; no definite D call. Germline assignment: CDR1 SGHTA and CDR2 FQGNSA. This CDR3 region has 15 residues. V was cut by 5 bases and J by 3 bases, with 16 bases left in between. CDR3 residues: CASSPRAPRYTEAFF. The CDR3 coding sequence is TGTGCCAGCAGCCCAAGGGCCCCCCGTTACACTGAAGCTTTCTTT. Supplemented by reference TRBV7-2 and TRBJ1-1, the full variable domain reads GAGVSQSPSNKVTEKGKDVELRCDPISGHTALYWYRQSLGQGLEFLIYFQGNSAPDKSGLPSDRFSAERTGGSVSTLTIQRTQQEDSAVYLCASSPRAPRYTEAFFGQGTRLTVV.

V usage is TRBV2 and J usage is TRBJ2-7; 8 positions match TRBD2. This CDR3 is 15 amino acids long. V gave up 6 bases and J gave up 0 bases; unmatched junction bases: 7. CDR1 is SNHLY, CDR2 FYNNEI, per germline. The CDR3 nucleotides are TGTGCCAGCAGGAGAGCGGGGGTTTCCTCCTACGAGCAGTACTTC. It specifies CASRRAGVSSYEQYF.

There are a few counts of this clonotype. V and J are TRBV12-3 or TRBV12-4 and TRBJ1-3, with TRBD1 matching 8 bases. The J segment lost 4 bases and the V segment lost 4 bases, leaving 3 bases of the junction unmatched. This CDR3 region has 14 residues. CDR3 in amino acids: CASSWTGIGNTIYF. DNA of the CDR3: TGTGCCAGCAGTTGGACAGGGATCGGAAACACCATATATTTT.

In its sample, this clonotype was seen a few times. The chain combines TRBV6-2 or TRBV6-3 with TRBJ2-1; 10 bases match TRBD1. The CDR3 sequence is 15 residues long. The germline V gene encodes CDR1 MNHEY and CDR2 SVGEGT. V lost 6 bases, J lost 9 bases, and 11 bases stayed unmatched. The CDR3 loop reads CASRPGTGEVSEQFF. The CDR3 nucleotides are TGTGCCAGCAGACCCGGGACAGGGGAAGTTAGTGAGCAGTTCTTC.

This chain links TRBV12-3 or TRBV12-4 with TRBJ2-7; 12 bases are shared with TRBD2. The CDR3 covers 14 residues. V dropped 7 bases and J dropped 6; count of bases not matched to a gene: 7. The chain's CDR3 is CASTSTSGRGEQYF. CDR3 coding DNA: TGTGCCAGCACCTCGACTAGCGGGAGAGGCGAGCAGTACTTC.

This clonotype was seen only a few times. V and J are TRBV7-3 and TRBJ1-6, with D hard to call. V lost 5 bases and J 0 bases, leaving 8 bases between the germline ends. This CDR3 has 15 amino acids. Germline V gene lookup returns CDR1 SGHTA and CDR2 FQGTGA. The CDR3: CASSKDGSYNSPLHF. The CDR3 nucleotides read TGTGCCAGCAGCAAAGATGGCTCCTATAATTCACCCCTCCACTTT.

This clonotype has ten or more counts. The chain links TRBV7-9 to TRBJ1-5; possibly TRBD1 for D (5 bases). The CDR3 is 14 residues long. Germline values: CDR1 SEHNR, CDR2 FQNEAQ (reference sequence). V gave up 5 bases and J gave up 4 bases, with 12 bases separating them. The CDR3 nucleotides read TGTGCCAGCAGCCCGTCAGGGACTAATCAGCCCCAGCATTTT. This encodes CASSPSGTNQPQHF. Full variable domain (rest looked up from reference TRBV7-9 and TRBJ1-5): DTGVSQNPRHKITKRGQNVTFRCDPISEHNRLYWYRQTLGQGPEFLTYFQNEAQLEKSRLLSDRFSAERPKGSFSTLEIQRTEQGDSAMYLCASSPSGTNQPQHFGDGTRLSIL.

The genes are TRBV5-5 and TRBJ2-5; 9 nucleotides match TRBD1. In germline, CDR1 is SGHKS, CDR2 YYEKEE (reference sequence). Trimming cost V 4 bases and J 4 bases; bases outside gene matches: 5. This CDR3 is 14 amino acids long. CDR3 DNA: TGTGCCAGCAGCCCCGGACAGGGGAGAGAGACCCAGTACTTC. Translated: CASSPGQGRETQYF.

V gene TRBV20-1 combines with J gene TRBJ2-1; TRBD1 agrees at 8 bases. The CDR3 is 15 amino acids. V lost 1 base to trimming and J lost 4 bases; unmatched junction nucleotides: 6. Looked up from germline, CDR1 is DFQATT and CDR2 is SNEGSKA (reference sequence). The CDR3 is CSARGQGKGYNEQFF. DNA of the CDR3: TGCAGTGCTAGAGGACAGGGGAAGGGATACAATGAGCAGTTCTTC.

In this sample, this clonotype turned up many times. The chain links TRBV6-2 or TRBV6-3 to TRBJ1-5; possible D gene TRBD1, 6 bases. Trimming stripped 5 bases from V and 6 bases from J, with 11 bases between. Germline V CDR1 and CDR2: MNHEY, SVGEGT. The CDR3 runs to 13 residues. CDR3 residues: CASSRQGTQPQHF. The CDR3 nucleotides are TGTGCCAGCAGTCGGCAGGGGACTCAGCCCCAGCATTTT.

This clonotype was picked up a small number of times. The chain joins TRBV2 to TRBJ1-6; tentatively, D is TRBD1 (6 bases). The germline V gene encodes CDR1 SNHLY and CDR2 FYNNEI. Trimming shortened V by 6 bases and J by 3 bases, and 9 bases separated the two germline ends. The CDR3 is made up of 14 amino acids. This CDR3 reads CASRRDNYNSPLHF. The CDR3 DNA reads as TGTGCCAGCAGAAGGGACAACTATAATTCACCCCTCCACTTT.

This clonotype was detected ten times or more. The rearrangement joins TRBV3-1 to TRBJ2-5; D remains unclear. Trimming removed 8 bases from V and 3 bases from J, with 10 bases in between. The CDR3 is 12 residues long. The germline gives CDR1 LGHDT, CDR2 YNNKEL (reference sequence). CDR3 protein: CASAPDEETQYF. CDR3 nucleotide sequence: TGTGCCAGCGCCCCAGACGAAGAGACCCAGTACTTC.

The chain employs TRBV7-9 and TRBJ1-1; tentative D call: TRBD1 (6 bases). Germline lookup yields CDR1 SEHNR and CDR2 FQNEAQ (reference sequence). The CDR3 loop spans 13 amino acids. V shed 6 bases and J shed 4 bases, with 12 bases lying between them. The CDR3 bases are TGTGCCAGCAGTCACCGGGACATCACTGAAGCTTTCTTT. Its translation is CASSHRDITEAFF.

V is TRBV7-9 and J is TRBJ2-7, with TRBD1 matching 9 bases. V lost 5 bases to trimming and J lost 3 bases; unmatched junction nucleotides: 8. The CDR3 contains 15 residues. Germline V gives CDR1 SEHNR, CDR2 FQNEAQ (reference sequence). The CDR3 protein is CASSQGQGEIYEQYF. The CDR3 DNA follows: TGTGCCAGCAGCCAGGGACAGGGTGAGATCTACGAGCAGTACTTC.